This T cell receptor (beta chain) was captured by sequencing in a study of regulatory T cells in long-lasting Graves disease. The study, taken as a whole, reports: It was in persistent disease that TRBV28, TRBJ1-2 and TRBJ2-5 were favored. Those with persistent Graves' had less TCR diversity than newly diagnosed patients.

Combining iRepertoire HTBI primers with Arm-PCR of CDR3 regions, the authors built TCR beta libraries. TCRdb independently ran MiXCR on the multiplex PCR reads; one entry per CDR3 protein. The table has some 500,000 distinct CDR3 sequences, about 13% seen once. About this clonotype itself: Its target is not known.

Stated time point: newly diagnosed GD, antithyroid drugs for less than 3 months. PBMC RNA served as the TCR library source. Trimming removed 0 bases from V and 4 bases from J; junction bases left unmatched: 4. The CDR3 length is 16 residues. In germline, CDR1 is SGHRS, CDR2 YFSETQ. The data also belong to a second study, concerning T cells in Graves' hyperthyroidism and ophthalmopathy. From that paper: Researchers defined stable Graves' hyperthyroidism as no ophthalmopathy progression within 18 months. Blood also showed most of the thyroid clonotypes that were expanded above 0.001.

Sequences were derived from peripheral blood mononuclear cells (PBMCs), sampled at new diagnosis, from a patient treated with antithyroid drugs. This chain uses TRBV5-1 with TRBJ2-2, with TRBD2 matching over 9 bases. The sequence was obtained from a man aged 25-45 years with Graves disease. CDR3 bases: TGCGCCAGCAGCTTGGTAGTTAGCGGGAGCACCGGGGAGCTGTTTTTT. This translates into CASSLVVSGSTGELFF.